Below, 19 T cell receptor beta chains from the same sample are listed, as sequenced in a study of blood T cell repertoires in COVID-19. Sequenced by immunoSEQ multiplex PCR; TCRdb stores in-frame clones only, minus some. The table includes 260,000 or so clones, 80% to 90% detected once. The sequenced sample was PBMCs or T cells enriched from blood (not recorded which). The receptors derive from a woman in her twenties or thirties with acute COVID-19.

The CDR3 sequence: CASSDGGDSIPLSNYGYTF. For the CDR3, the DNA is TGTGCCAGCAGTGATGGAGGGGACAGCATTCCGCTTTCTAACTATGGCTACACCTTC. The V gene is TRBV2, the J gene TRBJ1-2; 7 bases are shared with TRBD1. There are 19 residues in the CDR3. V shed 3 bases, J shed 0 bases, and the junction held 16 bases outside the gene matches. CDR1 and CDR2 from the germline V gene are SNHLY and FYNNEI.

The V gene is TRBV7-2, the J gene TRBJ1-2; maybe TRBD1 (5 bases). This CDR3 is built from 13 residues. Deletions cut 5 bases from V and 1 base from J, with 8 bases between. Germline-derived CDR1 and CDR2 are SGHTA and FQGNSA. DNA of the CDR3: TGTGCCAGCAGCACCGACAGTAACTATGGCTACACCTTC. This codes for CASSTDSNYGYTF.

V is TRBV2 and J is TRBJ1-6; tentatively, D is TRBD1 (6 bases). CDR1 and CDR2 from the germline V gene are SNHLY and FYNNEI. Trimming took 7 bases from V and 8 from J, leaving 18 bases between them. This CDR3 comprises 15 residues. In nucleotides, the CDR3 is TGTGCCAGCACCCTAAGTCGGGACACGGATTCACCCCTCCACTTT. Encoded protein: CASTLSRDTDSPLHF. Together with reference TRBV2 and TRBJ1-6, the CDR3 gives the full variable domain: EPEVTQTPSHQVTQMGQEVILRCVPISNHLYFYWYRQILGQKVEFLVSFYNNEISEKSEIFDDQFSVERPDGSNFTLKIRSTKLEDSAMYFCASTLSRDTDSPLHFGNGTRLTVT.

This clone showed up just once. The gene calls are TRBV6-1 and TRBJ2-2; the D is unclear. The V and J ends lost 3 bases and 4 bases respectively, with 3 bases between them. The CDR3 is made up of 12 amino acids. Germline V gene data show CDR1 as MNHNS and CDR2 as SASEGT. CDR3 in DNA: TGTGCCAGCAGTGATAGCACCGGGGAGCTGTTTTTT. Translating gives CASSDSTGELFF.

The rearrangement joins TRBV7-8 to TRBJ1-4, with D possibly being TRBD1 (6 bases). Per germline, CDR1 SGHVS and CDR2 FQNEAQ. V dropped 5 bases and J dropped 12 bases, with 19 bases sitting between them. The CDR3 is made up of 14 amino acids. CDR3 bases: TGTGCCAGCAGCCACGGACAGAGGCAGGGCCAACTGTTTTTT. Amino acid sequence: CASSHGQRQGQLFF.

J is TRBJ2-7 and V is TRBV19; TRBD1 aligns across 8 bases. Trimming cost V 4 bases and J 2 bases; bases outside gene matches: 4. The CDR3 spans 14 residues. In germline, CDR1 is LNHDA, CDR2 SQIVND (reference sequence). Here the CDR3 DNA reads TGTGCCAGTAGTACCGGACAGGGAACCTACGAGCAGTACTTC. Translating it yields CASSTGQGTYEQYF.

The chain uses TRBV4-2 and TRBJ1-1, with D uncertain. Germline V CDR1 and CDR2: LGHNA, YNFKEQ. CDR3 length equals 14 residues. V lost 4 bases and J lost 1, with 10 bases in between. This chain's CDR3 is CASSPSTANTEAFF. As DNA, the CDR3 is TGTGCCAGCAGCCCTTCTACAGCGAACACTGAAGCTTTCTTT.

The sample holds one count of this clone. The rearrangement links TRBV19 to TRBJ2-7; D possibly corresponds to TRBD1 (6 bases). The CDR3 loop spans 13 amino acids. Trimming cost V 7 bases and J 6 bases, with 16 bases left between them. Germline V gene sequence: CDR1 LNHDA, CDR2 SQIVND (reference sequence). CDR3 in DNA: TGTGCCAGTAAAGTCCAGGGGAGAGGCGAGCAGTACTTC. Protein product: CASKVQGRGEQYF.

The V call is TRBV7-9, the J call TRBJ2-3, with TRBD1 identical over 8 bases. Per the germline V gene, CDR1 is SEHNR and CDR2 is FQNEAQ (reference sequence). The CDR3 length is 15 residues. V gave up 3 bases and J gave up 6 bases; unmatched junction bases: 8. The DNA for the CDR3 is TGTGCCAGCAGCTTCAGGGGGCTGGGTGCGGATACGCAGTATTTT. Translation gives CASSFRGLGADTQYF.

The rearrangement joins TRBV12-5 to TRBJ2-2, with 12 bases fitting TRBD2. The CDR3 has 17 amino acids. V lost 2 bases and J lost 3; bases outside the gene matches: 4. CDR1 and CDR2 (germline): LGHNT, FRNRAP. The CDR3 spells CASGLPRLAGDTGELFF. The DNA for the CDR3 is TGTGCTAGTGGTTTGCCTCGACTAGCGGGGGACACCGGGGAGCTGTTTTTT.

DNA of the CDR3: TGCGCCAGCAGCTTGGCCGGAGGTTGGAACAAAAGCTCCTACGAGCAGTACTTC. Translated, it gives CASSLAGGWNKSSYEQYF. This chain joins TRBV5-1 and TRBJ2-7, with D tentatively TRBD2 (5 bases). From germline, CDR1 is SGHRS and CDR2 YFSETQ. With 0 bases removed from V and 0 bases from J, the gap between germline ends came to 19 bases. The CDR3 covers 18 residues.

The chain carries TRBV12-3 or TRBV12-4 and TRBJ1-1, with TRBD1 matching 8 bases. Trimming cost V 10 bases and J 1 base; bases outside gene matches: 5. This CDR3 spans 13 amino acids. CDR3 nucleotide sequence: TGTGCCACCAAAGACAGGGGGAACACTGAAGCTTTCTTT. It translates to CATKDRGNTEAFF.

This sequence joins TRBV3-1 (or the pseudogene TRBV3-2) and TRBJ2-3, with D perhaps matching TRBD1 (6 bases). The CDR3 has 14 residues. Looked up from germline, CDR1 is LGHDT and CDR2 is YNNKEL (reference sequence). Trimming cost V 4 bases and J 0 bases, with 8 bases left between them. The CDR3 is CASSPRGSTDTQYF. In DNA, the CDR3 is TGTGCCAGCAGCCCCAGGGGTAGCACAGATACGCAGTATTTT.

V gene TRBV3-1 (or the pseudogene TRBV3-2) combines with J gene TRBJ2-7; D gene unclear. The CDR3 is 15 residues long. V lost 4 bases to trimming and J lost 3 bases, with 16 bases between them. CDR1 LGHDT and CDR2 YNNKEL come from the germline V gene (reference sequence). The chain's CDR3 is CASSPQRGTYYEQYF. The DNA of the CDR3 is TGTGCCAGCAGCCCCCAAAGAGGCACTTACTACGAGCAGTACTTC.

V and J are TRBV10-2 and TRBJ2-1; no reliable D call. This CDR3 spans 13 amino acids. Trimming removed 7 bases from V and 0 bases from J, with 7 bases in between. Germline V gene lookup returns CDR1 WSHSY and CDR2 SAAADI. DNA for the CDR3: TGCGCCAGCACAGGAATCTCCTACAATGAGCAGTTCTTC. This codes for CASTGISYNEQFF.

This chain uses TRBV12-3 or TRBV12-4 with TRBJ1-1; D possibly corresponds to TRBD1 (5 bases). This CDR3 comprises 13 residues. The V gene lost 3 bases and the J gene lost 4 bases, with 9 bases spanning the gap. For the CDR3, the DNA is TGTGCCAGCAGTTTGGTCAGGGTCACTGAAGCTTTCTTT. It translates to CASSLVRVTEAFF.

The chain links TRBV5-6 to TRBJ1-4; a possible D gene is TRBD1 (5 bases). Germline CDR1 reads SGHDT; CDR2 reads YYEEEE. The V end was cut by 3 bases, the J end by 8 bases, with 14 bases between. This CDR3 is 14 amino acids long. The CDR3 is CASSSWGVREKLFF. CDR3 DNA sequence: TGTGCCAGCAGCTCCTGGGGGGTTAGAGAAAAACTGTTTTTT.

The chain joins TRBV29-1 to TRBJ2-5; 10 nucleotides agree with TRBD1. CDR3 length equals 15 residues. CDR1 and CDR2 from the germline V gene are SQVTM and ANQGSEA. J was trimmed by 5 bases and V by 0 bases; bases with no gene match: 6. CDR3 protein: CSVEDPGQGKETQYF. The DNA for the CDR3 is TGCAGCGTTGAAGATCCGGGACAGGGGAAGGAGACCCAGTACTTC.

The V and J genes are TRBV5-4 and TRBJ2-5; TRBD1 matches at 7 bases. The CDR3 covers 15 residues. The junction had 10 bases not matched to a gene; V was cut back by 4 bases and J by 4 bases. Looked up from germline, CDR1 is SGHNT and CDR2 is YYREEE (reference sequence). The CDR3: CASSTILQGPETQYF. The CDR3 region has the DNA TGTGCCAGCAGCACGATTCTACAGGGGCCAGAGACCCAGTACTTC. Based on the CDR3 plus reference TRBV5-4 and TRBJ2-5, the full variable domain is ETGVTQSPTHLIKTRGQQVTLRCSSQSGHNTVSWYQQALGQGPQFIFQYYREEENGRGNFPPRFSGLQFPNYSSELNVNALELDDSALYLCASSTILQGPETQYFGPGTRLLVL.